Sequencing of this TCR beta chain was carried out in a study of cytomegalovirus exposure and HLA in healthy donors. On the study more broadly: Among the roughly 380 donors who were genotyped, about 84% fell in the genetic ancestry cluster that is associated with self-reported Caucasian donors. Overall study findings and caveats: The authors confirmed in vitro that a few CMV-associated chains were specific for CMV antigens.

Details on this clone: Antigen specificity is unknown.

The CDR3 runs to 13 residues. V was shortened by 0 bases and J by 7 bases, with 10 bases between the two germline ends. The germline V gene has CDR1 SGHRS and CDR2 YFSETQ. The donors were healthy bone marrow donors. PCR involved 60 Vbeta and 13 Jbeta primers. Using immunoSEQ multiplex PCR, the repertoire was profiled, and TCRdb retains in-frame clones only, with some absent. The sample holds about 160,000 clones, about 80% seen once. Input material: PBMCs. The V call is TRBV5-1, the J call TRBJ1-1; no clear D gene. The TCR was taken from a man aged 25-45 years in good health and CMV-seropositive. CDR3: CASSLGRPLEAFF. The CDR3 DNA sequence: TGCGCCAGCAGCTTGGGGAGGCCCCTTGAAGCTTTCTTT. Complete variable domain (other parts from reference TRBV5-1 and TRBJ1-1): KAGVTQTPRYLIKTRGQQVTLSCSPISGHRSVSWYQQTPGQGLQFLFEYFSETQRNKGNFPGRFSGRQFSNSRSEMNVSTLELGDSALYLCASSLGRPLEAFFGQGTRLTVV.